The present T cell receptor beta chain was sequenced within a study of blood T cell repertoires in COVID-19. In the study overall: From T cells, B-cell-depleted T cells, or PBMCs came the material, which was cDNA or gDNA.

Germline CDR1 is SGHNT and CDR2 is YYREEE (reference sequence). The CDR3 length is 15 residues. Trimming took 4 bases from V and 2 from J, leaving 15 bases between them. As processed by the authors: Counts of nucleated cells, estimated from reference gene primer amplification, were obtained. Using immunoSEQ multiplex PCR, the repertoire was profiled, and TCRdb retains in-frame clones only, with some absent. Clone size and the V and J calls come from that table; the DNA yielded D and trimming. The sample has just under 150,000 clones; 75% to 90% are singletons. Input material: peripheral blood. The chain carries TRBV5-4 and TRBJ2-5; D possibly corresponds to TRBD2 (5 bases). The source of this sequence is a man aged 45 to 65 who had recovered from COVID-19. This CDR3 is CASSQPPGEQETQYF. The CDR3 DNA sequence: TGTGCCAGCAGCCAACCCCCCGGGGAGCAAGAGACCCAGTACTTC.